This T cell receptor (beta chain) is from a study of beta chain features in type 1 diabetes. Study information: Cell yields, gender and age were similar in healthy donors and patients. Study-level findings and limits: A moderate, significant TCRB CDR3 shortening appeared in type 1 diabetes across four CD4+ subsets. The naive, central memory and Treg TCRB repertoires of patients appeared to be more similar to one another than those of healthy donors.

This clone has ten or more counts. Its antigen is still unknown. Sorting based on CD45RO/CCR7/CD25/CD127/CD95/CD27 separated CD4+ naive, central memory, regulatory and stem cell-like memory cells. The CDR3 sequence is 15 residues long. Trimming took off 1 base at V and 1 base at J, with 5 bases between the two ends. In germline, CDR1 is SGHTA, CDR2 FQGNSA. What was sequenced were expressed TCRB transcripts, since all of the isolated RNA had been reverse transcribed. This table comes from immunoSEQ multiplex PCR, and its TCRdb copy is limited to in-frame clones, with some not included. This repertoire shows 140,000 or so clones, about 13% found once; its top ten account for around 1.2%.

Sequenced sample: central memory CD4+ T cells from blood. The source is a man younger than 35 with type 1 diabetes. The V and J genes are TRBV7-2 and TRBJ2-6, with D uncertain. The CDR3 DNA follows: TGTGCCAGCAGCTTAGGAGGTTCTGGGGCCAACGTCCTGACTTTC. It translates to CASSLGGSGANVLTF.